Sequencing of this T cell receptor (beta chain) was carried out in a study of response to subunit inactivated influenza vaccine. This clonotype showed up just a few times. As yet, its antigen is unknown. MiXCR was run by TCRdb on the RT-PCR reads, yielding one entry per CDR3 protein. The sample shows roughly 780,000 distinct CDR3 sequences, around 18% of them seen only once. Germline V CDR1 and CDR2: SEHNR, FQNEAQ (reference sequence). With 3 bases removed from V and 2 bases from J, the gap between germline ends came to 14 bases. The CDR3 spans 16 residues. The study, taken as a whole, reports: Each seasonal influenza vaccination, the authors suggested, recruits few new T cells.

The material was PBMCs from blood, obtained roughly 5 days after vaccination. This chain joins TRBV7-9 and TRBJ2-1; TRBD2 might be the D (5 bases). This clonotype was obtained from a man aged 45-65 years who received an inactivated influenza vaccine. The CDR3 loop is CASSFSAGIAYNEQFF. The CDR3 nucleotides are TGTGCCAGCAGCTTCTCGGCGGGCATTGCCTACAATGAGCAGTTCTTC.